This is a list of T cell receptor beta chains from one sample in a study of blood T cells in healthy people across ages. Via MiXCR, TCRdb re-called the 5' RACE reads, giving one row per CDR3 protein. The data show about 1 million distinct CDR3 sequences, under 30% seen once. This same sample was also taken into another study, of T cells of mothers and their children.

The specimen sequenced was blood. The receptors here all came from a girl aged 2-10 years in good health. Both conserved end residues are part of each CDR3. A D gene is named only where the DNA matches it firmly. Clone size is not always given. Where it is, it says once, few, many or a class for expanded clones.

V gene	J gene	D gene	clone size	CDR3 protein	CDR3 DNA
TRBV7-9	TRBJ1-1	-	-	CASSSRLANTEAFF	TGTGCCAGCAGTTCCCGTTTGGCGAACACTGAAGCTTTCTTT
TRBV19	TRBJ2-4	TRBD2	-	CASSIRGLAGAKNIQYF	TGTGCCAGTAGTATAAGAGGACTAGCGGGAGCCAAAAACATTCAGTACTTC
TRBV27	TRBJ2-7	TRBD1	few	CASSLSGQVGKYF	TGTGCCAGCAGTTTATCAGGACAGGTGGGGAAGTACTTC
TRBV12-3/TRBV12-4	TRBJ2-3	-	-	CASSLGGQGSMDTQYF	TGTGCCAGCAGTTTGGGGGGGCAGGGGAGTATGGACACGCAGTATTTT
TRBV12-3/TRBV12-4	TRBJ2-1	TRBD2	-	CASRPLAGGLLEQFF	TGTGCCAGCAGACCTCTAGCGGGGGGCCTCCTCGAGCAGTTCTTC
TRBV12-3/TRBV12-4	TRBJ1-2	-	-	CASSRADYGYTF	TGTGCCAGCAGTAGGGCAGATTATGGCTACACCTTC
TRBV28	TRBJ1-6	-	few	CASSLWTANSPLHF	TGTGCCAGCAGTTTATGGACGGCGAATTCACCCCTCCACTTT
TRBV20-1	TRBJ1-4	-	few	CSASQTNEKLFF	TGCAGTGCTAGCCAAACTAATGAAAAACTGTTTTTT
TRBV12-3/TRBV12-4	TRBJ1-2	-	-	CASSPKTSSYGYTF	TGTGCCAGCAGTCCTAAGACATCATCATATGGCTACACCTTC
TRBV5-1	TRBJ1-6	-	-	CASSLGWRRSYNSLLHF	TGCGCCAGCAGCTTAGGGTGGCGTAGATCCTATAATTCACTCCTCCACTTT
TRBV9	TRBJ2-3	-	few	CASSVGGPTDTQYF	TGTGCCAGCAGCGTGGGGGGTCCCACAGATACGCAGTATTTT
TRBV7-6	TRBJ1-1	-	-	CASSLERTTEAFF	TGTGCCAGCAGCTTAGAGAGGACTACTGAAGCTTTCTTT
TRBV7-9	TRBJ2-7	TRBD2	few	CASSLALAGGYEQYF	TGTGCCAGCAGCTTAGCCCTAGCGGGGGGCTACGAGCAGTACTTC
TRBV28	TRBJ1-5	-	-	CASTSAPRRGNQPQHF	TGTGCCAGCACGTCCGCCCCACGCCGCGGCAATCAGCCCCAGCATTTT
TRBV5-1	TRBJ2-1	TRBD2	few	CASSLDLAGGLEQFF	TGCGCCAGCAGCTTGGATCTAGCGGGGGGGCTCGAGCAGTTCTTC
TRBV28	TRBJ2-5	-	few	CASRHFDETQYF	TGTGCCAGTCGACACTTTGATGAGACCCAGTACTTC
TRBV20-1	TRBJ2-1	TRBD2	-	CSARDLADKGNEQFF	TGCAGTGCTAGGGATCTAGCGGATAAAGGGAATGAGCAGTTCTTC
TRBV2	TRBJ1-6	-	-	CASRVNSGTNSPLHF	TGTGCCAGCAGGGTGAACAGCGGAACAAATTCACCCCTCCACTTT
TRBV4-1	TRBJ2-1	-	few	CASSQAGVVSNEQFF	TGCGCCAGCAGCCAAGCTGGGGTAGTGAGCAATGAGCAGTTCTTC
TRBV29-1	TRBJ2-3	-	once	CSVETVDTQYF	TGCAGCGTTGAGACAGTAGATACGCAGTATTTT
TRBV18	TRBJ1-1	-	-	CASSLTGSIEAFF	TGTGCCAGCTCACTGACTGGGAGCATTGAAGCTTTCTTT
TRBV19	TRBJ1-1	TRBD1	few	CASITPGGRSTEAFF	TGTGCCAGTATTACCCCAGGGGGAAGAAGCACTGAAGCTTTCTTT
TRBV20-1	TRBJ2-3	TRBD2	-	CSGRDYSTDTQYF	TGCAGTGGGCGGGACTATTCCACAGATACGCAGTATTTT
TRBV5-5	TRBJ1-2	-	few	CASSLITGADYGYTF	TGTGCCAGCAGCTTGATCACCGGGGCCGACTATGGCTACACCTTC
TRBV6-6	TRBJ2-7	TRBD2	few	CASSYSSLAGATLGQYF	TGTGCCAGCAGTTACTCGAGTCTAGCGGGAGCAACCCTCGGGCAGTACTTC
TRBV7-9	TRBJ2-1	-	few	CASSNQNNEQFF	TGTGCCAGCAGCAACCAGAACAATGAGCAGTTCTTC
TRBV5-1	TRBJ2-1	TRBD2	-	CASSDSGRGGEQFF	TGCGCCAGCAGCGATAGCGGGAGAGGAGGTGAGCAGTTCTTC
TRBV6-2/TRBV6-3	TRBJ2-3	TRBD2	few	CASSSLAGASTDTQYF	TGTGCCAGCAGTTCACTAGCGGGGGCCAGCACAGATACGCAGTATTTT
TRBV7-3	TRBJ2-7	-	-	CASSLNDGPYEQYF	TGTGCCAGCAGCCTAAACGACGGACCCTACGAGCAGTACTTC
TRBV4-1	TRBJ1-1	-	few	CASSTAGNTEAFF	TGCGCCAGCTCAACCGCGGGGAACACTGAAGCTTTCTTT
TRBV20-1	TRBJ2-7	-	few	CSASNLSSGRPYEQYF	TGCAGTGCTAGCAATTTGTCCAGCGGGCGCCCCTACGAGCAGTACTTC
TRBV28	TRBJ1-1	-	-	CASSLWRSYEAFF	TGTGCCAGCAGTTTATGGAGAAGCTATGAAGCTTTCTTT
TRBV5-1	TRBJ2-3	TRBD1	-	CASSHTGQEITDTQYF	TGCGCCAGCAGCCATACGGGACAGGAGATCACAGATACGCAGTATTTT
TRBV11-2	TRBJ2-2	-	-	CASSLVSYLVFF	TGTGCCAGCAGCTTAGTCTCATACTTGGTGTTTTTT
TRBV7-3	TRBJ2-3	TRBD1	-	CASSLKGTGDILQIADTPYF	TGTGCCAGCAGCTTAAAAGGGACAGGGGACATACTCCAAATCGCCGATACGCCGTATTTT
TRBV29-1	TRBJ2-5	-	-	CSVVPWAVRETQYF	TGCAGCGTTGTGCCTTGGGCGGTCCGAGAGACCCAGTACTTC
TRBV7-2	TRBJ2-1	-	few	CASTKRGTVYNEQFF	TGTGCCAGCACCAAGCGGGGGACAGTGTACAATGAGCAGTTCTTC
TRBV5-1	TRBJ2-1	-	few	CASSPTPGSPLNEQFF	TGCGCCAGCAGCCCGACCCCCGGGAGCCCTCTCAATGAGCAGTTCTTC
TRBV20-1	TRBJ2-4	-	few	CSAGRPGTAKNIQYF	TGCAGTGCTGGGAGACCCGGGACAGCCAAAAACATTCAGTACTTC
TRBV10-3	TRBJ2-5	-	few	CAISEFVKQETQYF	TGTGCCATCAGTGAATTCGTTAAACAAGAGACCCAGTACTTC
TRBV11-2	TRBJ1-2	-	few	CASSNWGDGYTF	TGTGCCAGCAGCAACTGGGGGGACGGCTACACCTTC
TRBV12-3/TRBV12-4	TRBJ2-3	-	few	CASSFSSLVADTQYF	TGTGCCAGCAGTTTTAGTAGTTTAGTTGCGGATACGCAGTATTTT
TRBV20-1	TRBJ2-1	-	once	CSALNRGSYNEQFF	TGCAGTGCCCTAAACCGGGGCTCCTACAATGAGCAGTTCTTC
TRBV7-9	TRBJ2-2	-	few	CASSLPDRNTGELFF	TGTGCCAGCAGCTTACCCGACAGAAACACCGGGGAGCTGTTTTTT
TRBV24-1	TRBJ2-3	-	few	CATSDFGDTQYF	TGTGCCACCAGTGATTTTGGAGATACGCAGTATTTT
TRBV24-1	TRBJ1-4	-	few	CATSDRSQKRFF	TGTGCCACCAGTGATCGCAGTCAAAAACGGTTTTTT
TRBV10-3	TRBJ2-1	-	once	CATVREPLNEQFF	TGTGCCACAGTCCGGGAGCCCCTCAATGAGCAGTTCTTC
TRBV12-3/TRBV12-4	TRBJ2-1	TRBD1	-	CASSPQGQSSYNEQFF	TGTGCCAGCAGTCCTCAGGGACAGAGCTCCTACAATGAGCAGTTCTTC
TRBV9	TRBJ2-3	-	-	CASSVGESSTDTQYF	TGTGCCAGCAGCGTTGGGGAGTCTAGCACAGATACGCAGTATTTT
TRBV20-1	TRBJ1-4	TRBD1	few	CSARTTGQGVPGELFF	TGCAGTGCTAGAACAACCGGACAGGGGGTCCCCGGGGAACTGTTTTTT
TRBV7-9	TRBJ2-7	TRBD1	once	CASSNQDRGVYEQYF	TGTGCCAGCAGCAATCAGGACAGGGGCGTCTACGAGCAGTACTTC
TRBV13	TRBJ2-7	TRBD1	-	CASSLGLTGDYEQYF	TGTGCCAGCAGCTTAGGGCTGACAGGGGACTACGAGCAGTACTTC
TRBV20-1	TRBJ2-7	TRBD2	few	CSASPPVAGETFYEQYF	TGCAGTGCTAGTCCTCCAGTAGCGGGAGAAACCTTCTACGAGCAGTACTTC
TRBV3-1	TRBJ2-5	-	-	CASNLRLAGGETQYF	TGTGCCAGCAACCTCCGTTTGGCGGGCGGGGAGACCCAGTACTTC
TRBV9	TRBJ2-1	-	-	CASSVEVASNEQFF	TGTGCCAGCAGCGTAGAAGTGGCATCCAATGAGCAGTTCTTC
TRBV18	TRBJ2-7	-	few	CASSPWGGTYEQYF	TGTGCCAGCTCACCTTGGGGCGGAACCTACGAGCAGTACTTC
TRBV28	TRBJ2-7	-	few	CASGLRPLKDEQYF	TGTGCCAGCGGCCTCAGGCCTTTAAAGGACGAGCAGTACTTC
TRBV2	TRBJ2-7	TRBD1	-	CASHVGDRPYEQYF	TGTGCCAGCCACGTAGGGGACAGACCCTACGAGCAGTACTTC